Only a few counts were recorded for the clone carrying this T cell receptor beta chain. No antigen is known for it. The CDR3 totals 13 residues. Germline CDR1 SGHTA, CDR2 FQGNSA. V lost 4 bases, J lost 10 bases, and 14 bases lay in between. By 5'RACE template switching, TCR cDNA was produced, with a universal primer site and UMIs added in the process. TCRdb reprocessed the 5' RACE reads via MiXCR and lists one record per CDR3 protein. The table shows about 350,000 distinct CDR3 sequences, with around 12% occurring only once. These data belong to a study of T cells after yellow fever vaccination. Findings of the study overall: From the bulk population, abundant clonotypes could contaminate and appear within FACS-sorted repertoires.

This rearrangement joins TRBV7-2 to TRBJ2-1; D possibly corresponds to TRBD2 (5 bases). The sequence was collected from a man aged 18 to 30 who received the YFV17D yellow fever vaccine. The sequencing here drew on CD4+ T cells sorted from PBMCs, taken 15 days after the yellow fever booster vaccination. The CDR3 region is CASSSARPGEQFF. The CDR3 DNA reads as TGTGCCAGCAGCTCTGCCCGCCCGGGGGAGCAGTTCTTC. The whole variable domain, filled in from reference TRBV7-2 and TRBJ2-1, reads GAGVSQSPSNKVTEKGKDVELRCDPISGHTALYWYRQSLGQGLEFLIYFQGNSAPDKSGLPSDRFSAERTGGSVSTLTIQRTQQEDSAVYLCASSSARPGEQFFGPGTRLTVL.